A selection of T cell receptor beta chains follows, all from one sample in a study of blood T cell repertoires in COVID-19. This table comes from immunoSEQ multiplex PCR, and its TCRdb copy is limited to in-frame clones, with some not included. Of around 200,000 clones listed, more than 85% are singletons. Sample: peripheral blood. The receptors were sampled from a man aged 40-49 years with active or convalescent COVID-19. Each CDR3 is given with its conserved first and last residue. The D gene is left open where the match is weak.

J gene,V gene,D gene,CDR3 length,CDR3 DNA,CDR3 protein
TRBJ2-3,TRBV14,TRBD1,17,TGTGCCAGCAGCCAAGGATCCGGGACAGGGCCTGGAGATACGCAGTATTTT,CASSQGSGTGPGDTQYF
TRBJ2-7,TRBV21-1,-,17,TGTGCCAGCAGCAAAGCCCCGAAGAATTTTCAGGGTGGGGAGCAGTACTTC,CASSKAPKNFQGGEQYF
TRBJ1-6,TRBV30,TRBD1,15,TGTGCCTGGAGTGTATCGGACAGGGGGAGAACACCCCTCCACTTT,CAWSVSDRGRTPLHF
TRBJ2-5,TRBV29-1,TRBD2,14,TGCAGCCTTGTCGGGACTAGCGGGGCAGAGACCCAGTACTTC,CSLVGTSGAETQYF
TRBJ1-4,TRBV11-2,-,13,TGTGCCAGCAGCTTAGGACTTGAGGAAAAACTGTTTTTT,CASSLGLEEKLFF
TRBJ2-5,TRBV11-2,-,16,TGTGCCAGCAGCTTAGATAGGGCGGGTCTCTCACAGACCCAGTACTTC,CASSLDRAGLSQTQYF
TRBJ1-6,TRBV7-6,-,15,TGTGCCAGCAGCTTAGTGTCAGGTTTAAATTCACCCCTCCACTTT,CASSLVSGLNSPLHF
TRBJ2-7,TRBV7-3,TRBD1,14,TGTGCCAGCAGCCCCGGGACAGGGTCCCACGAGCAGTACTTC,CASSPGTGSHEQYF
TRBJ2-7,TRBV7-2,-,15,TGTGCCAGCAGCTTAGGCTGGGGAAGGGGCGTTAAGCAGTACTTC,CASSLGWGRGVKQYF
TRBJ2-5,TRBV6-5,TRBD2,15,TGTGCCAGTGATCCTAGCGGGGACCTCCAAGAGACCCAGTACTTC,CASDPSGDLQETQYF
TRBJ1-2,TRBV4-2,-,14,TGTGCCAGCAGCCAAGAGTTTGTGGAGGGTGGCTACACCTTC,CASSQEFVEGGYTF
TRBJ1-1,TRBV27,-,14,TGTGCCAGCAGAATGACAGGAGGATTTACTGAAGCTTTCTTT,CASRMTGGFTEAFF
TRBJ2-1,TRBV11-3,TRBD1,16,TGTGCCAGCAGCTCCTTCACAGGGGACCCCTACAATGAGCAGTTCTTC,CASSSFTGDPYNEQFF
TRBJ2-2,TRBV10-3,-,14,TGTGCCATCAGACTAAGCCCGAACACCGGGGAGCTGTTTTTT,CAIRLSPNTGELFF
TRBJ1-1,TRBV28,-,14,TGTGCCAGCAGCAAATACAAAATGCAAATAGAAGCTTTCTTT,CASSKYKMQIEAFF
TRBJ1-2,TRBV28,-,14,TGTGCCAGCAGTACCCTGACAGGTCGCTATGGCTACACCTTC,CASSTLTGRYGYTF
TRBJ1-2,TRBV3-1/TRBV3-2,-,13,TGTGCCAGCAGCTCGCAGGGGACCTATGGCTACACCTTC,CASSSQGTYGYTF